The rows below give T cell receptor beta chains drawn from one sample of a study of regulatory T cells in long-lasting Graves disease. One entry per CDR3 protein results from TCRdb running MiXCR on the multiplex PCR reads. The table includes 500,000 to 700,000 distinct CDR3 sequences, about 32% detected once. The sample consisted of peripheral blood mononuclear cells (PBMCs), taken when the disease was refractory, from a patient treated with antithyroid drugs. These TCRs come from a female donor with Graves disease. The CDR3 runs from the conserved cysteine through the conserved F or W. Fields, in order: D gene, clone size, V gene, J gene, CDR3 protein, CDR3 DNA. D genes are given only for firm matches. Clone size is not always given. Where it is, it says once, few, many or a class for expanded clones.

d_call: TRBD1; clone_size: .; v_call: TRBV5-1; j_call: TRBJ2-7; cdr3_aa: CASSDRDRGIYEQYF; cdr3_nt: TGCGCCAGCAGCGATAGGGACAGGGGAATCTACGAGCAGTACTTC
d_call: .; clone_size: few; v_call: TRBV5-1; j_call: TRBJ1-1; cdr3_aa: CASSFVWGETTEAFF; cdr3_nt: TGCGCCAGCAGCTTCGTGTGGGGGGAGACCACTGAAGCTTTCTTT
d_call: TRBD1; clone_size: few; v_call: TRBV6-9; j_call: TRBJ1-5; cdr3_aa: CASSSLAGTGGYSNQPQHF; cdr3_nt: TGTGCCAGCAGTTCCCTCGCCGGGACAGGGGGGTATAGCAATCAGCCCCAGCATTTT
d_call: TRBD2; clone_size: .; v_call: TRBV12-3/TRBV12-4; j_call: TRBJ2-4; cdr3_aa: CASRPSGRAKNIQYF; cdr3_nt: TGTGCCAGCAGACCCAGCGGGAGGGCCAAAAACATTCAGTACTTC
d_call: .; clone_size: few; v_call: TRBV7-2; j_call: TRBJ1-1; cdr3_aa: CASSLKWRDTEAFF; cdr3_nt: TGTGCCAGCAGCCTTAAGTGGAGGGACACTGAAGCTTTCTTT
d_call: TRBD1; clone_size: .; v_call: TRBV27; j_call: TRBJ1-5; cdr3_aa: CASSTDRGGQPQHF; cdr3_nt: TGTGCCAGCAGTACCGACAGGGGCGGCCAGCCCCAGCATTTT
d_call: TRBD1; clone_size: .; v_call: TRBV20-1; j_call: TRBJ1-1; cdr3_aa: CSARDRDRLYTRTEAFF; cdr3_nt: TGCAGTGCTAGAGATCGGGACAGGTTGTATACACGCACTGAAGCTTTCTTT
d_call: TRBD2; clone_size: few; v_call: TRBV29-1; j_call: TRBJ2-7; cdr3_aa: CSVESGRGFHEQYF; cdr3_nt: TGCAGCGTGGAGAGCGGGAGGGGCTTCCACGAGCAGTACTTC
d_call: .; clone_size: many; v_call: TRBV12-3/TRBV12-4; j_call: TRBJ1-2; cdr3_aa: CASSREVGIPGGYTF; cdr3_nt: TGTGCCAGCAGCCGAGAGGTCGGGATCCCCGGTGGCTACACCTTC
d_call: .; clone_size: many; v_call: TRBV6-1; j_call: TRBJ2-7; cdr3_aa: CASSVTLGPNYEQYF; cdr3_nt: TGTGCCAGCAGTGTGACACTAGGCCCTAACTACGAGCAGTACTTC
d_call: .; clone_size: .; v_call: TRBV3-1; j_call: TRBJ2-7; cdr3_aa: CASSQDSGSSYEQYF; cdr3_nt: TGTGCCAGCAGCCAAGACTCAGGGAGCTCCTACGAGCAGTACTTC
d_call: .; clone_size: .; v_call: TRBV5-1; j_call: TRBJ1-2; cdr3_aa: CASSLGSHGTLNYGYTF; cdr3_nt: TGCGCCAGCAGCTTGGGGAGTCACGGTACGCTTAACTATGGCTACACCTTC
d_call: .; clone_size: .; v_call: TRBV5-5; j_call: TRBJ1-2; cdr3_aa: CASSLSPGDNYGYTF; cdr3_nt: TGTGCCAGCAGCTTGTCCCCAGGGGATAACTATGGCTACACCTTC
d_call: TRBD1; clone_size: few; v_call: TRBV29-1; j_call: TRBJ1-1; cdr3_aa: CSAGQGIRDTEAFF; cdr3_nt: TGCAGCGCCGGACAGGGCATTAGGGACACTGAAGCTTTCTTT
d_call: .; clone_size: few; v_call: TRBV20-1; j_call: TRBJ1-2; cdr3_aa: CSAREGGTTGYTF; cdr3_nt: TGCAGTGCTAGAGAAGGAGGAACTACTGGCTACACCTTC
d_call: .; clone_size: few; v_call: TRBV20-1; j_call: TRBJ1-1; cdr3_aa: CSARDLDGIIEAFF; cdr3_nt: TGCAGTGCTAGAGATCTCGACGGGATAATTGAAGCTTTCTTT
d_call: TRBD1; clone_size: .; v_call: TRBV19; j_call: TRBJ2-7; cdr3_aa: CARRTGTGILREQYF; cdr3_nt: TGTGCCAGACGAACCGGGACAGGCATCCTGAGGGAGCAGTACTTC
d_call: TRBD2; clone_size: few; v_call: TRBV6-1; j_call: TRBJ2-7; cdr3_aa: CASTSRTSGRAGDYEQYF; cdr3_nt: TGTGCCAGCACCTCCAGGACTAGCGGGAGGGCCGGAGACTACGAGCAGTACTTC
d_call: TRBD2; clone_size: .; v_call: TRBV27; j_call: TRBJ2-2; cdr3_aa: CASSLRTPGTSGRNQWNTGELFF; cdr3_nt: TGTGCCAGCAGTTTGAGGACTCCCGGGACTAGCGGGAGGAATCAATGGAACACCGGGGAGCTGTTTTTT
d_call: TRBD1; clone_size: few; v_call: TRBV6-1; j_call: TRBJ1-2; cdr3_aa: CASSRQGAVDYGYTF; cdr3_nt: TGTGCCAGCAGTCGACAGGGGGCTGTCGACTATGGCTACACCTTC
d_call: TRBD1; clone_size: few; v_call: TRBV12-3/TRBV12-4; j_call: TRBJ2-7; cdr3_aa: CASSRQGGISEQYF; cdr3_nt: TGTGCCAGCAGTCGACAGGGGGGGATAAGCGAGCAGTACTTC
d_call: .; clone_size: .; v_call: TRBV2; j_call: TRBJ1-5; cdr3_aa: CASSEITGSQPQHF; cdr3_nt: TGTGCCAGCAGTGAAATAACAGGGAGTCAGCCCCAGCATTTT
d_call: TRBD1; clone_size: few; v_call: TRBV20-1; j_call: TRBJ1-1; cdr3_aa: CSSGTDLIGAEAFF; cdr3_nt: TGCAGTTCCGGGACAGACCTCATCGGGGCTGAAGCTTTCTTT
d_call: TRBD1; clone_size: .; v_call: TRBV25-1; j_call: TRBJ1-2; cdr3_aa: CASSDVGQGARGYTF; cdr3_nt: TGTGCCAGCAGTGATGTGGGACAGGGGGCTCGTGGCTACACCTTC
d_call: .; clone_size: few; v_call: TRBV5-1; j_call: TRBJ1-1; cdr3_aa: CASSLEQSRTRAFF; cdr3_nt: TGCGCCAGCAGCTTGGAACAATCGAGGACACGAGCTTTCTTT
d_call: .; clone_size: few; v_call: TRBV6-2/TRBV6-3; j_call: TRBJ1-2; cdr3_aa: CASKETGLYYGYTF; cdr3_nt: TGTGCCAGCAAAGAGACAGGTCTTTACTATGGCTACACCTTC
d_call: .; clone_size: many; v_call: TRBV20-1; j_call: TRBJ1-2; cdr3_aa: CSARVENYGYTF; cdr3_nt: TGCAGTGCTAGAGTGGAAAACTATGGCTACACCTTC
d_call: .; clone_size: few; v_call: TRBV18; j_call: TRBJ1-1; cdr3_aa: CASSPSGATEAFF; cdr3_nt: TGTGCCAGCTCACCAAGCGGGGCCACTGAAGCTTTCTTT
d_call: TRBD1; clone_size: .; v_call: TRBV7-3; j_call: TRBJ1-1; cdr3_aa: CASSLKGRSDRATEAFF; cdr3_nt: TGTGCCAGCAGCTTAAAAGGCCGATCCGACAGGGCCACTGAAGCTTTCTTT
d_call: .; clone_size: few; v_call: TRBV28; j_call: TRBJ2-5; cdr3_aa: CASSPGPDFQETQYF; cdr3_nt: TGTGCCAGCAGCCCCGGGCCGGACTTCCAAGAGACCCAGTACTTC
d_call: TRBD2; clone_size: many; v_call: TRBV6-1; j_call: TRBJ2-7; cdr3_aa: CASSTPAGTSGDSYEQYF; cdr3_nt: TGTGCCAGCAGCACCCCGGCTGGGACTAGCGGGGATTCCTACGAGCAGTACTTC
d_call: .; clone_size: few; v_call: TRBV12-3/TRBV12-4; j_call: TRBJ2-7; cdr3_aa: CASSLLATRAYEQYF; cdr3_nt: TGTGCCAGCAGTTTATTGGCGACAAGGGCCTACGAGCAGTACTTC
d_call: .; clone_size: many; v_call: TRBV12-3/TRBV12-4; j_call: TRBJ2-5; cdr3_aa: CASSIGTETQYF; cdr3_nt: TGTGCCAGCAGTATAGGGACAGAGACCCAGTACTTC
d_call: TRBD1; clone_size: few; v_call: TRBV5-6; j_call: TRBJ1-1; cdr3_aa: CASSPDRVMTEAFF; cdr3_nt: TGTGCCAGCAGCCCCGACAGGGTGATGACTGAAGCTTTCTTT
d_call: .; clone_size: .; v_call: TRBV20-1; j_call: TRBJ1-1; cdr3_aa: CSADDRQQSKAFF; cdr3_nt: TGCAGTGCAGATGACAGACAGCAATCAAAAGCTTTCTTT